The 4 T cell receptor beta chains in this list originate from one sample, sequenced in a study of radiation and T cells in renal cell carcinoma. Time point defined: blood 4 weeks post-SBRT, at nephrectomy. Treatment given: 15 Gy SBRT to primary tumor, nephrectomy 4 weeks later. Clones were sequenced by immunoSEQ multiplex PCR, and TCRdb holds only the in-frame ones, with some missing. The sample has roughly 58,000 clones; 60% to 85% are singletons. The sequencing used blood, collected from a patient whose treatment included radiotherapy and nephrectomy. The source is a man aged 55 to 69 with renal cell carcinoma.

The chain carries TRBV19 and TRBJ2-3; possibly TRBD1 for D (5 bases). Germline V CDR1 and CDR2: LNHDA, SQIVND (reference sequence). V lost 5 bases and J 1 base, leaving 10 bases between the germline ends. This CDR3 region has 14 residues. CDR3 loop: CASSALQGTDTQYF. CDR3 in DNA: TGTGCCAGTAGTGCCCTACAGGGCACAGATACGCAGTATTTT.

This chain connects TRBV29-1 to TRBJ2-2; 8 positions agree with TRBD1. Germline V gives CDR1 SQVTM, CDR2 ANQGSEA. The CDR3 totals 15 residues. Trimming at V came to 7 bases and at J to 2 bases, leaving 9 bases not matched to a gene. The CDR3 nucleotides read TGCAGCGCCTTGACAGGGGCGGAAAACACCGGGGAGCTGTTTTTT. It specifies CSALTGAENTGELFF.

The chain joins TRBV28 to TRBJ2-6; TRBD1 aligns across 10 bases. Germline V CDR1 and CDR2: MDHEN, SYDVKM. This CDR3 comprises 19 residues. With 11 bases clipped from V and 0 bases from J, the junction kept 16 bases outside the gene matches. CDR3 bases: TGTGCCGTCCAAATGGACAGGGGGGTTACCTTCTCTGGGGCCAACGTCCTGACTTTC. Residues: CAVQMDRGVTFSGANVLTF.

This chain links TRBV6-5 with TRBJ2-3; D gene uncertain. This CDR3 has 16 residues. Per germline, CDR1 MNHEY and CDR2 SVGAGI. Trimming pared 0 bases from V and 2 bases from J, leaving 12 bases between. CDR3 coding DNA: TGTGCCAGCAGTTACTCGATGGAAAGGTCCACAGATACGCAGTATTTT. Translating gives CASSYSMERSTDTQYF.